The rows below give T cell receptor beta chains drawn from one sample of a study of identical twins. Each CDR3 protein gets one entry after TCRdb re-called the 5' RACE reads with MiXCR. Counted here are 1.5 million or so distinct CDR3 sequences, roughly 35% occurring once; the ten biggest clones make up more than 0.25%. Sequenced material: cord blood. The receptors stem from a newborn girl in good health. The CDR3 runs from the conserved cysteine through the conserved F or W. D genes are given only for firm matches. Some rows have no size entry. The others give once, few or many, or a class for an expanded clone.

>-|TRBV7-2|TRBJ2-3|many
TGTGCCAGCAGCTTAGGCGTGACAACAGATACGCAGTATTTT
CASSLGVTTDTQYF
>-|TRBV7-2|TRBJ2-1|few
TGTGCCAGCAGCTTAAAAAATTTCGGACAGTTCTTC
CASSLKNFGQFF
>TRBD2|TRBV11-2|TRBJ2-1|-
TGTGCCAACAGCTTAATCCGGGGGGGCTACAATGAGCAGTTCTTC
CANSLIRGGYNEQFF
>-|TRBV19|TRBJ2-3|-
TGTGCCAGTAGCAGTGGGACACCTAAGCGGGGCACAGATACGCAGTATTTT
CASSSGTPKRGTDTQYF
>TRBD2|TRBV12-3/TRBV12-4|TRBJ2-7|many
TGTGCCAGCAGTTCCCCGACTAGCGGGAGGGCCTACGAGCAGTACTTC
CASSSPTSGRAYEQYF
>-|TRBV25-1|TRBJ1-3|-
TGTGCCAGCAGTGCCACGGACAGCTCTGGAAACACCATATATTTT
CASSATDSSGNTIYF
>-|TRBV7-9|TRBJ2-1|few
TGTGCCAGCAGCCGGGCCAGGAGCGAATACAATGAGCAGTTCTTC
CASSRARSEYNEQFF
>-|TRBV2|TRBJ1-2|-
TGTGCCAGCAGTGAAGCTCGCGGGGGGCAAGGCTACACCTTC
CASSEARGGQGYTF
>TRBD2|TRBV14|TRBJ2-7|-
TGTGCCAGCAGCCCCTACCGCGGGACTAGCGGGAGGGACAATGAGCAGTACTTC
CASSPYRGTSGRDNEQYF
>TRBD1|TRBV20-1|TRBJ2-7|-
TGCAGTGCTAGAGTAGGCCGGACAGGCTCCTACGAGCAGTACTTC
CSARVGRTGSYEQYF
>-|TRBV18|TRBJ1-2|-
TGTGCCAGCTCACCAATTCTGGGGGCTAACTATGGCTACACCTTC
CASSPILGANYGYTF
>TRBD2|TRBV4-2|TRBJ2-1|few
TGTGCCAGCAGCCGTGGACTAGCGGGAAACTCCTACAATGAGCAGTTCTTC
CASSRGLAGNSYNEQFF
>-|TRBV27|TRBJ1-2|few
TGTGCCAGCAGTCCAGGACAGAGGCCTAACTATGGCTACACCTTC
CASSPGQRPNYGYTF
>-|TRBV6-6|TRBJ1-5|-
TGTGCCAGCAGTTACTCGACGGTAAATAGCAATCAGCCCCAGCATTTT
CASSYSTVNSNQPQHF
>-|TRBV10-3|TRBJ2-1|once
TGTGCCATCAGGATTAGCGGTATAGATGAGCAGTTCTTC
CAIRISGIDEQFF
>TRBD2|TRBV29-1|TRBJ2-3|-
TGCAGCGTTGGACGGACTAGCGCTAGCACAGATACGCAGTATTTT
CSVGRTSASTDTQYF
>-|TRBV21-1|TRBJ2-7|-
TGTGCCAGCAGCAAGTACATGAGCTCCTACGAGCAGTACTTC
CASSKYMSSYEQYF
>-|TRBV6-1|TRBJ1-2|many
TGTGCCAGCATATACAGGGAGTACGGCTACACCTTC
CASIYREYGYTF
>-|TRBV13|TRBJ2-7|-
TGTGCCAGCAGCTTAACCGCGGGATGGCACCAGACCTACGAGCAGTACTTC
CASSLTAGWHQTYEQYF
>-|TRBV4-2|TRBJ2-3|many
TGTGCCAGCAGCCAAGAGATCGTGGACGGACTCTCTAGCACAGATACGCAGTATTTT
CASSQEIVDGLSSTDTQYF
>-|TRBV20-1|TRBJ2-5|-
TGCAGTGCTAGGCCCTGGGTAGTGCGGCAAGAGACCCAGTACTTC
CSARPWVVRQETQYF
>-|TRBV20-1|TRBJ2-1|-
TGCAGTGCTAGAGATGCGGGGCCCGGGGGCTACAATGAGCAGTTCTTC
CSARDAGPGGYNEQFF
>-|TRBV9|TRBJ1-2|-
TGTGCCAGCAGCGTAGAAGCCAGCGCCCGGGGTGGCTACACCTTC
CASSVEASARGGYTF
>-|TRBV28|TRBJ1-3|few
TGTGCCAGCAGTTTTGGGAGCCGCGGAAACACCATATATTTT
CASSFGSRGNTIYF
>-|TRBV24-1|TRBJ2-3|few
TGTGCCACCAGTGAGGCTTCGGACCCCCCAGATACGCAGTATTTT
CATSEASDPPDTQYF
>-|TRBV7-9|TRBJ1-6|-
TGTGCCAGCAGCTTACCCTCTTCACCCCTCCACTTT
CASSLPSSPLHF
>TRBD2|TRBV7-8|TRBJ2-1|few
TGTGCCAGCAGCTTCAAGACAAGCGGGGGTCTCTACAATGAGCAGTTCTTC
CASSFKTSGGLYNEQFF
>TRBD2|TRBV20-1|TRBJ2-7|few
TGCAGTGCTGGACATACGGGAGGGTCGACCTACGAGCAGTACTTC
CSAGHTGGSTYEQYF
>-|TRBV2|TRBJ1-4|-
TGTGCCAGCAGTGAAAGCCCCCAGGCCCGGACCCTCACTAAACTGTTTTTT
CASSESPQARTLTKLFF
>TRBD2|TRBV7-9|TRBJ2-7|-
TGTGCCAGCAGCTTAGCGAGCTCCGGGAGGGGCTCCTACGAGCAGTACTTC
CASSLASSGRGSYEQYF
>TRBD1|TRBV12-3/TRBV12-4|TRBJ2-3|few
TGTGCCAGCAGTCCCAAGACAGGGTTCACAGATACGCAGTATTTT
CASSPKTGFTDTQYF
>TRBD2|TRBV10-3|TRBJ2-2|few
TGTGCCATCAGTCCCTGGGAGGGAGGCACCGGGGAGCTGTTTTTT
CAISPWEGGTGELFF
>-|TRBV18|TRBJ1-4|-
TGTGCCAGCTCACCAATCGGGGCTAGGACTAATGAAAAACTGTTTTTT
CASSPIGARTNEKLFF
>-|TRBV13|TRBJ2-7|-
TGTGCCAGCAGCCCGGGACCCTCGCAGCTCCGTGAGCAGTACTTC
CASSPGPSQLREQYF
>TRBD1|TRBV20-1|TRBJ1-5|-
TGCAGTGCTAGAGATCGGGCGAGACAGGGGGCTTTCAATCAGCCCCAGCATTTT
CSARDRARQGAFNQPQHF
>TRBD2|TRBV20-1|TRBJ2-1|-
TGCAGTGCTGACCCTTCTGGGGAGGGCCGCTACAATGAGCAGTTCTTC
CSADPSGEGRYNEQFF
>TRBD1|TRBV6-1|TRBJ1-1|few
TGTGCCAGCAGTTCCCGAACAGGGGGCCTTACTGAAGCTTTCTTT
CASSSRTGGLTEAFF
>TRBD2|TRBV10-3|TRBJ2-3|-
TGTGCCATCAGTGATATGGCGGGAGTGATCGCAGATACGCAGTATTTT
CAISDMAGVIADTQYF
>-|TRBV6-1|TRBJ2-5|-
TGTGCCAGCAGTGACGGACCTCAAGAGACCCAGTACTTC
CASSDGPQETQYF
>-|TRBV11-2|TRBJ2-1|-
TGTGCCAGCAGCTCCTATACAAGTGGGGAGACCCAGTTCTTC
CASSSYTSGETQFF
>TRBD2|TRBV20-1|TRBJ2-1|-
TGCAGTGCTGAGCGGGATACCGTGGACAATGAGCAGTTCTTC
CSAERDTVDNEQFF
>-|TRBV2|TRBJ2-7|-
TGTGCCAGCAGTGAAGGGTCAGGGTGGACCTACGAGCAGTACTTC
CASSEGSGWTYEQYF